This T cell receptor beta chain was sequenced in a study of blood T cell repertoires in COVID-19. Overall study context: There were acute and convalescent COVID-19 samples, and they came from the United States, Italy and Spain.

Authors' analysis steps: By means of reference gene primer amplification, nucleated cell counts were estimated. Sequencing used immunoSEQ multiplex PCR; TCRdb keeps in-frame clones, though not all of them. For V, J and clone size, that table is used; D and trimming come from the DNA. The sample lists hundreds of thousands of clones; about 90% were seen once. Trimming removed 3 bases from V and 1 base from J, with 12 bases in between. The CDR3 runs to 15 residues. The germline gives CDR1 MGHDK, CDR2 SYGVNS. This clone was detected once. This receptor was identified in a man aged 18 to 29 with active or convalescent COVID-19. V is TRBV25-1 and J is TRBJ1-1, with a tentative D call TRBD1 (6 bases). The sequenced sample consisted of peripheral blood. The CDR3 protein is CASSDQGGGNTEAFF. As DNA, the CDR3 is TGTGCCAGCAGTGACCAGGGAGGGGGGAACACTGAAGCTTTCTTT.